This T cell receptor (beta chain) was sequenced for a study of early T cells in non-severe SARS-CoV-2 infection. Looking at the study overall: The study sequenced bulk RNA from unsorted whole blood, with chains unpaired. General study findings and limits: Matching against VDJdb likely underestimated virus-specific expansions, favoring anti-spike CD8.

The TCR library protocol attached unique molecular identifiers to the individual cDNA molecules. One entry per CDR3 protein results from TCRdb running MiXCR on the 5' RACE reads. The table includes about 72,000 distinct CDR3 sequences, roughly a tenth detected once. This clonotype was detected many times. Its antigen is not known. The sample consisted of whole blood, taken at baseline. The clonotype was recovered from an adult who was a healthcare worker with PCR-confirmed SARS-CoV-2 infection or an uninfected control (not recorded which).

CDR3 bases: TGTGCCAGCACCCGTAGAGGGGCGGCCAATCAGCCCCAGCATTTT. It translates to CASTRRGAANQPQHF. The chain joins TRBV12-3 or TRBV12-4 to TRBJ1-5, with D perhaps matching TRBD1 (5 bases). The V gene lost 7 bases and the J gene lost 3 bases, with 16 bases spanning the gap. The CDR3 runs to 15 residues.